This entry describes one T cell receptor (beta chain). The antigen remains unidentified. The sample belongs to a study of radiation and T cells in renal cell carcinoma. Study findings and constraints: Baseline intratumoral clonotype presence is unknown without pretreatment biopsies. Top tumor clonotypes rose in blood 2 weeks post-radiation, then contracted.

Repertoires were generated with immunoSEQ multiplex PCR, while TCRdb's copy carries only in-frame clones and drops some. The table has 97,000 or so clones, around 80% seen once; the top ten hold more than 7%. This CDR3 has 15 amino acids. The V gene's germline CDR1 is LGHNA and CDR2 YNFKEQ. The V and J ends lost 1 base and 3 bases respectively, with 13 bases between them. As to time point: blood 4 weeks post-SBRT, at nephrectomy. Specified treatment: 15 Gy SBRT to primary tumor, nephrectomy 4 weeks later. Nephrectomy followed 15 Gy stereotactic body radiation by 4 weeks. The tumor was a clear cell renal cell carcinoma.

The chain carries TRBV4-2 and TRBJ2-7, with D tentatively TRBD1 or TRBD2 (5 bases each). The sequence was collected from a man in his fifties or sixties with renal cell carcinoma. Sequenced material: blood, taken from a patient whose treatment included radiotherapy and nephrectomy. This CDR3 reads CASSQAAGTSYEQYF. CDR3 in DNA: TGTGCCAGCAGCCAAGCTGCCGGGACGAGCTACGAGCAGTACTTC.